This entry lists 32 T cell receptor beta chains sequenced from one sample in a study of T cells after yellow fever vaccination (dated by TCRdb to between 2018 and 2021). The protocol used for the library was 5' RACE. These reads were obtained on an Illumina NovaSeq 6000. Starting from the raw public reads, TCRdb applied fastp trimming at Q25, assembled clones with MiXCR and retained in-frame beta chains. Merged by CDR3 protein, the rows form single entries marked with the most common genes and DNA. In this sample the table shows about 220,000 distinct CDR3 sequences, about 3% of which occur a single time. The top ten clonotypes cover around 3% of the sample. What the treatment or condition label conveys for this sample: live attenuated yellow fever vaccine strain. The sequencing here drew on CD4+ T cells sorted from PBMCs, taken 10 days after the yellow fever booster vaccination. The receptors were gathered from a man aged 18 to 35 who received the YFV17D yellow fever vaccine.

The chain is built from TRBV29-1 and TRBJ1-1, with no clear D. Trimming stripped 4 bases from V and 2 bases from J, with 8 bases between. Per germline, CDR1 SQVTM and CDR2 ANQGSEA. This CDR3 comprises 12 residues. The CDR3 here is CSVADINTEAFF. CDR3 DNA: TGCAGCGTTGCTGACATAAACACTGAAGCTTTCTTT.

This clonotype was seen more than once but under ten times. The CDR3 protein is CASSLIITGNTEAFF. The DNA for the CDR3 is TGCGCCAGCAGCTTGATTATCACCGGGAACACTGAAGCTTTCTTT. This rearrangement joins TRBV5-1 to TRBJ1-1; D is undetermined. CDR1 is SGHRS and CDR2 is YFSETQ in the germline V gene. There are 15 residues in the CDR3. V lost 1 base and J lost 1, with 11 bases in between.

This clonotype was observed many times. The rearrangement links TRBV7-2 to TRBJ1-6; D unclear. V lost 3 bases and J 8 bases, leaving 14 bases between the germline ends. Germline-derived CDR1 and CDR2 are SGHTA and FQGNSA. CDR3 length: 15 amino acids. The CDR3 is CASSLRYSSYSPLHF. The CDR3 DNA reads TGTGCCAGCAGCTTGAGGTACAGTTCCTATTCACCCCTCCACTTT.

This rearrangement joins TRBV5-6 to TRBJ1-2, with 7 bases fitting TRBD1. The germline V gene encodes CDR1 SGHDT and CDR2 YYEEEE. The CDR3 runs 14 residues. After removal of 3 bases from V and 4 bases from J, the junction contained 6 bases not matched to a gene. In nucleotides, the CDR3 is TGTGCCAGCAGCTCCGACAGGGCGGGCTATGGCTACACCTTC. It yields the protein CASSSDRAGYGYTF.

This clonotype was picked up a small number of times. V usage is TRBV7-3 and J usage is TRBJ2-5, with 11 bases lining up with TRBD2. Germline V lookup: CDR1 SGHTA, CDR2 FQGTGA. With V trimmed by 5 bases and J by 5 bases, 4 bases remained unmatched. The CDR3 has 14 residues. CDR3: CASSDSGGVETQYF. The CDR3 DNA reads as TGTGCCAGCAGCGATAGCGGGGGGGTCGAGACCCAGTACTTC.

The genes are TRBV6-5 and TRBJ2-3; weak D call: TRBD1 (6 bases). Trimming removed 0 bases at V and 0 bases at J, with 10 bases between. The germline CDR1 and CDR2 sequences are MNHEY and SVGAGI. The CDR3 loop spans 16 amino acids. DNA for the CDR3: TGTGCCAGCAGTTACTCGTGGGGGCGGAGCACAGATACGCAGTATTTT. Protein: CASSYSWGRSTDTQYF.

Ten or more counts support this clonotype. The gene calls are TRBV18 and TRBJ1-4; 8 bases align to TRBD1. Germline values: CDR1 KGHSH, CDR2 LQKENI. The CDR3 totals 15 residues. Germline trimming cut 3 bases from V and 5 bases from J; bases unmatched to any gene: 5. The CDR3 loop reads CASSPWTGLNEKLFF. The CDR3 coding sequence is TGTGCCAGCTCACCCTGGACAGGGCTAAATGAAAAACTGTTTTTT. Full variable domain (missing parts from reference TRBV18 and TRBJ1-4): NAGVMQNPRHLVRRRGQEARLRCSPMKGHSHVYWYRQLPEEGLKFMVYLQKENIIDESGMPKERFSAEFPKEGPSILRIQQVVRGDSAAYFCASSPWTGLNEKLFFGSGTQLSVL.

This clonotype was seen only a few times. CDR3: CASSIGPAGNQPQHF. DNA of the CDR3: TGTGCCAGCTCGATAGGTCCGGCTGGCAATCAGCCCCAGCATTTT. The chain has TRBV6-6 and TRBJ1-5; no clear D gene. The CDR3 loop spans 15 amino acids. The V end lost 8 bases, the J end lost 2 bases, and 16 bases lay between the germline ends. CDR1 and CDR2 (germline): MNHNY, SVGAGI (reference sequence).

This clonotype was counted many times. The chain recombines TRBV7-8 with TRBJ2-1, with 11 bases lining up with TRBD1. Germline V gene data show CDR1 as SGHVS and CDR2 as FQNEAQ. This CDR3 is built from 13 residues. The V gene end was trimmed by 3 bases and the J gene end by 9 bases; junction bases not matched to a gene: 1. The CDR3 DNA reads as TGTGCCAGCAGCTTCGGGACAGGGGGTGAGCAGTTCTTC. It is translated as CASSFGTGGEQFF.

The sample holds many counts of this clonotype. This chain joins TRBV5-1 and TRBJ2-1; tentatively, D is TRBD2 (5 bases). V was pared by 4 bases and J by 5 bases, with 13 bases between. Germline V gives CDR1 SGHRS, CDR2 YFSETQ. CDR3 length: 14 residues. CDR3 nucleotide sequence: TGCGCCAGCAGCCCTGCGTCGGGGAACAATGAGCAGTTCTTC. Translated, it gives CASSPASGNNEQFF. Based on the CDR3 plus reference TRBV5-1 and TRBJ2-1, the full variable domain is KAGVTQTPRYLIKTRGQQVTLSCSPISGHRSVSWYQQTPGQGLQFLFEYFSETQRNKGNFPGRFSGRQFSNSRSEMNVSTLELGDSALYLCASSPASGNNEQFFGPGTRLTVL.

This clonotype was seen ten or more times. The chain joins TRBV28 to TRBJ2-3; D is possibly TRBD2 (6 bases). CDR1 and CDR2 (germline): MDHEN, SYDVKM. The ends were cut back, 3 bases at V and 2 bases at J, with 12 bases in the middle. The length of the CDR3 is 15 residues. This chain's CDR3 is CASSFGGRTTDTQYF. The CDR3, as DNA: TGTGCCAGCAGTTTTGGAGGGCGGACCACAGATACGCAGTATTTT.

In this sample, this clonotype turned up many times. J is TRBJ2-5 and V is TRBV11-2; D might be TRBD2 (5 bases). CDR1 and CDR2 (germline): SGHAT, FQNNGV. Trimming took off 4 bases at V and 4 bases at J, with 16 bases between the two ends. The CDR3 is made up of 15 amino acids. Here the CDR3 reads CASSSSPGSGETQYF. As DNA, the CDR3 is TGTGCCAGCAGCTCTAGCCCGGGGTCTGGAGAGACCCAGTACTTC. The full variable domain, with the rest looked up from reference TRBV11-2 and TRBJ2-5, is EAGVAQSPRYKIIEKRQSVAFWCNPISGHATLYWYQQILGQGPKLLIQFQNNGVVDDSQLPKDRFSAERLKGVDSTLKIQPAKLEDSAVYLCASSSSPGSGETQYFGPGTRLLVL.

V usage is TRBV7-2 and J usage is TRBJ2-7, with no clear D. The CDR3 contains 15 residues. Trimming removed 5 bases at V and 4 bases at J, with 18 bases between. The germline CDR1 and CDR2 sequences are SGHTA and FQGNSA. This CDR3 is CASSLLGLGVYEQYF. CDR3 sequence (DNA): TGTGCCAGCAGCCTCCTGGGCTTGGGTGTTTACGAGCAGTACTTC.

The chain links TRBV4-3 to TRBJ1-1, with D unclear. Trimming cost V 4 bases and J 4 bases, with 7 bases left between them. CDR1 and CDR2 (germline): LGHNA, YSLEER. CDR3 length equals 12 residues. CDR3 region: CASSPEGTEAFF. In nucleotides, the CDR3 is TGCGCCAGCAGCCCAGAGGGCACTGAAGCTTTCTTT.

This sequence joins TRBV7-2 and TRBJ1-2; a weak D match, TRBD1 (6 bases). Germline V lookup: CDR1 SGHTA, CDR2 FQGNSA. V lost 4 bases and J 4 bases, leaving 16 bases between the germline ends. The CDR3 extends over 15 amino acids. CDR3 loop: CASSSANRAGYGYTF. CDR3 nucleotide sequence: TGTGCCAGCAGCTCCGCCAACAGGGCGGGCTATGGCTACACCTTC.

This clonotype counts as medium-sized. The chain joins TRBV10-2 to TRBJ2-7, with D perhaps TRBD1 or TRBD2 (5 bases each). Trimming removed 8 bases at V and 3 bases at J, with 20 bases between. This CDR3 has 15 residues. Germline V gene data show CDR1 as WSHSY and CDR2 as SAAADI. The DNA for the CDR3 is TGCGCCAGCCAAGAGCCCTCGGGGACCTTCTACGAGCAGTACTTC. Translating it yields CASQEPSGTFYEQYF.

This rearrangement joins TRBV18 to TRBJ2-2; no reliable D call. The V end lost 3 bases, the J end lost 7 bases, and 15 bases lay between the germline ends. The CDR3 length is 15 residues. Germline CDR1 KGHSH, CDR2 LQKENI. This CDR3 reads CASSPFSSPGGELFF. As DNA, the CDR3 is TGTGCCAGCTCACCGTTCTCGTCGCCTGGCGGGGAGCTGTTTTTT.

In this sample, this clonotype turned up a few times. Sequence at one end of the junction differs from germline and may be a read error. This chain connects TRBV11-2 to TRBJ1-4, with D unresolved. Germline assignment: CDR1 SGHAT and CDR2 FQNNGV. The CDR3 sequence is 14 residues long. The chain's CDR3 is CASSQPRWNGKLFF. The CDR3 coding sequence is TGTGCCAGCAGCCAACCCCGTTGGAATGGAAAACTGTTTTTT.

This clonotype occurred many times. V is TRBV3-1 and J is TRBJ2-3, with D possibly matching TRBD2 (6 bases). This CDR3 comprises 13 residues. V lost 4 bases to trimming and J lost 6 bases, with 11 bases between them. Germline loops: CDR1 LGHDT, CDR2 YNNKEL (reference sequence). CDR3 DNA: TGTGCCAGCAGCCGGCGGGAAGGTGATACGCAGTATTTT. Translated, it gives CASSRREGDTQYF.

The rearrangement links TRBV20-1 to TRBJ1-1; D remains ambiguous. Per germline, CDR1 DFQATT and CDR2 SNEGSKA (reference sequence). The CDR3 spans 11 residues. Trimming took off 5 bases at V and 8 bases at J, with 12 bases between the two ends. For the CDR3, the DNA is TGCAGTGCTCAACACGGAGTAGAAGCTTTCTTT. Translating gives CSAQHGVEAFF.

This clonotype has at least ten counts. The chain uses TRBV7-6 and TRBJ1-5; D gene ambiguous. In germline, CDR1 is SGHVS, CDR2 FNYEAQ. Trimming removed 2 bases at V and 4 bases at J, with 12 bases between. The CDR3 has 15 residues. CDR3 coding DNA: TGTGCCAGCAGCTTATCAACGGGGTTAAATCAGCCCCAGCATTTT. It codes for CASSLSTGLNQPQHF.

This clonotype was seen a handful of times. The chain employs TRBV5-1 and TRBJ1-4; D gene ambiguous. Germline lookup yields CDR1 SGHRS and CDR2 YFSETQ. The germline V and J ends were trimmed by 4 bases and 6 bases, with 10 bases remaining between them. The length of the CDR3 is 13 residues. The CDR3 reads CASSPMTDEKLFF. CDR3 nucleotides: TGCGCCAGCAGCCCGATGACGGATGAAAAACTGTTTTTT.

The chain uses TRBV20-1 and TRBJ2-5, with 8 positions matching TRBD2. Trimming cost V 5 bases and J 4 bases; bases outside gene matches: 6. This CDR3 is 13 amino acids long. Germline V gene lookup returns CDR1 DFQATT and CDR2 SNEGSKA (reference sequence). This chain's CDR3 is CSARFGLAETQYF. As DNA, the CDR3 is TGCAGTGCTCGATTCGGACTAGCAGAGACCCAGTACTTC.

This rearrangement joins TRBV4-1 to TRBJ2-1; D unresolved. The CDR3 is 16 amino acids. Trimming pared 0 bases from V and 0 bases from J, leaving 9 bases between. Germline CDR1 reads MGHRA; CDR2 reads YSYEKL. Here the CDR3 reads CASSQDRASSYNEQFF. The CDR3 region has the DNA TGCGCCAGCAGCCAAGATCGGGCGAGCTCCTACAATGAGCAGTTCTTC.

This clonotype was counted a few times. V gene TRBV4-1 combines with J gene TRBJ2-3; 11 bases align to TRBD2. The CDR3 consists of 19 residues. In germline, CDR1 is MGHRA, CDR2 YSYEKL. V trimming: 1 base; J trimming: 3 bases; junction bases outside the gene matches: 12. The CDR3 region is CASSQAIAGGLKGTDTQYF. CDR3 bases: TGCGCCAGCAGCCAAGCGATAGCGGGGGGGCTAAAGGGAACAGATACGCAGTATTTT.

This clonotype was recorded at least ten times. V is TRBV5-1 and J is TRBJ1-2; TRBD1 agrees at 7 bases. The CDR3 totals 16 residues. Germline CDR1 is SGHRS and CDR2 is YFSETQ. Trimming cost V 4 bases and J 1 base; bases outside gene matches: 10. The CDR3 DNA is TGCGCCAGCAGCCCAAGAGGACAGGAAATTAACTATGGCTACACCTTC. It codes for CASSPRGQEINYGYTF.

V and J are TRBV7-2 and TRBJ1-2; no definite D call. CDR1 SGHTA and CDR2 FQGNSA come from the germline V gene. This CDR3 is 13 amino acids long. V gave up 0 bases and J gave up 6 bases, with 8 bases separating them. The CDR3 region has the DNA TGTGCCAGCAGCTTAGCGCGTGAAGATGGCTACACCTTC. It codes for CASSLAREDGYTF. The full variable domain, its missing parts supplied by reference TRBV7-2 and TRBJ1-2, is GAGVSQSPSNKVTEKGKDVELRCDPISGHTALYWYRQSLGQGLEFLIYFQGNSAPDKSGLPSDRFSAERTGGSVSTLTIQRTQQEDSAVYLCASSLAREDGYTFGSGTRLTVV.

The chain joins TRBV18 to TRBJ1-1; no reliable D call. V lost 8 bases and J 6 bases, leaving 13 bases between the germline ends. Germline assignment: CDR1 KGHSH and CDR2 LQKENI. The CDR3 extends over 12 amino acids. CDR3 DNA sequence: TGTGCCAGCGCAAGCCGTTACGCTGAAGCTTTCTTT. This translates into CASASRYAEAFF.

This clonotype turned up a few times. The chain is built from TRBV7-2 and TRBJ2-7, with D hard to call. V lost 5 bases, J lost 1 base, and 9 bases lay in between. The CDR3 totals 13 residues. CDR1 SGHTA and CDR2 FQGNSA come from the germline V gene. CDR3 in DNA: TGTGCCAGCAGCCGGCCAGGATCCTACGAGCAGTACGTC. Its protein is CASSRPGSYEQYV.

The rearrangement links TRBV7-9 to TRBJ1-2; D call uncertain. CDR3 length: 12 amino acids. Trimming took 5 bases from V and 5 from J, leaving 9 bases between them. Germline assignment: CDR1 SEHNR and CDR2 FQNEAQ (reference sequence). The CDR3: CASSPFGYGYTF. CDR3 coding DNA: TGTGCCAGCAGCCCGTTTGGGTATGGCTACACCTTC.

The V gene is TRBV6-6, the J gene TRBJ1-3; D unclear. The CDR3 is 16 amino acids. Trimming removed 4 bases from V and 0 bases from J, with 13 bases in between. Looked up from germline, CDR1 is MNHNY and CDR2 is SVGAGI (reference sequence). DNA of the CDR3: TGTGCCAGCAGTTTCCTCTTTCAGTCCTCTGGAAACACCATATATTTT. Its translation: CASSFLFQSSGNTIYF.

The chain recombines TRBV18 with TRBJ1-1, with 7 bases aligning to TRBD1. V dropped 3 bases and J dropped 5; count of bases not matched to a gene: 6. The germline V gene has CDR1 KGHSH and CDR2 LQKENI. This CDR3 comprises 14 residues. CDR3 nucleotide sequence: TGTGCCAGCTCACCCCCAGGGGGTTATACTGAAGCTTTCTTT. Amino acid sequence: CASSPPGGYTEAFF. Looking up the rest from reference TRBV18 and TRBJ1-1 gives the full variable domain: NAGVMQNPRHLVRRRGQEARLRCSPMKGHSHVYWYRQLPEEGLKFMVYLQKENIIDESGMPKERFSAEFPKEGPSILRIQQVVRGDSAAYFCASSPPGGYTEAFFGQGTRLTVV.